The next 20 T cell receptor beta chains were all read from a single sample in a study of cytomegalovirus exposure and HLA in healthy donors. The PCR ran on 60 Vbeta and 13 Jbeta primers. Clones were read by immunoSEQ multiplex PCR, and TCRdb kept only the in-frame ones, dropping some. The profile covers about 120,000 clones, with 80% appearing a single time and more than 3% taken by the ten largest. Material: PBMCs. These receptors were obtained from a male donor in good health and CMV-seronegative.

The V call is TRBV2, the J call TRBJ1-2; 7 nucleotides line up with TRBD1. The CDR3 consists of 12 residues. The junction had 8 bases not matched to a gene; V was cut back by 11 bases and J by 5 bases. The V gene's germline CDR1 is SNHLY and CDR2 FYNNEI. The CDR3 nucleotides are TGTGCCCTTTCGACAGGGAATTATGGCTACACCTTC. Translating it yields CALSTGNYGYTF. Variable domain in full (rest from reference TRBV2 and TRBJ1-2): EPEVTQTPSHQVTQMGQEVILRCVPISNHLYFYWYRQILGQKVEFLVSFYNNEISEKSEIFDDQFSVERPDGSNFTLKIRSTKLEDSAMYFCALSTGNYGYTFGSGTRLTVV.

The V call is TRBV19, the J call TRBJ2-2, with 8 bases fitting TRBD1. The CDR3 sequence is 15 residues long. Germline assignment: CDR1 LNHDA and CDR2 SQIVND (reference sequence). The V and J ends lost 7 bases and 2 bases, in that order; junction bases with no gene match: 6. CDR3 DNA sequence: TGTGCCAGTACTACAGGGGGAACAAACACCGGGGAGCTGTTTTTT. Its translation is CASTTGGTNTGELFF.

As for this clone: This sample also contains other DNA sequences that code for the same CDR3. CDR3 in DNA: TGCGCCAGCAGCCAGACAGGGAACACTGAAGCTTTCTTT. This encodes CASSQTGNTEAFF. The gene calls are TRBV4-3 and TRBJ1-1, with D perhaps matching TRBD1 (6 bases). Germline lookup yields CDR1 LGHNA and CDR2 YSLEER. This CDR3 region has 13 residues. Between the trimmed V and J ends, which lost 3 bases and 1 base, there was a span of 6 bases.

To note about this clone: Additional DNA sequences in this sample encode the identical CDR3. This chain joins TRBV29-1 and TRBJ1-5; D unclear. The CDR3 totals 14 residues. V was shortened by 0 bases and J by 6 bases, with 12 bases between the two germline ends. Per germline, CDR1 SQVTM and CDR2 ANQGSEA. CDR3 region: CSVEDFPGGQPQHF. CDR3 DNA sequence: TGCAGCGTTGAAGATTTTCCGGGTGGTCAGCCCCAGCATTTT.

The CDR3 protein is CASSATSGGASGETQYF. Here the CDR3 DNA reads TGTGCCAGCAGCGCCACTAGCGGGGGGGCCTCTGGGGAGACCCAGTACTTC. This chain connects TRBV9 to TRBJ2-5; 13 nucleotides match TRBD2. Trimming took 3 bases from V and 5 from J; bases not matched to a gene: 10. Germline V gives CDR1 SGDLS, CDR2 YYNGEE. The CDR3 consists of 17 residues.

Points on this clone: Germline is not matched at one junction end, which may reflect a read error. The rearrangement links TRBV7-9 to TRBJ1-2; a weak D match, TRBD1 (5 bases). CDR1 is SEHNR and CDR2 is FQNEAQ in the germline V gene (reference sequence). This CDR3 is 16 amino acids long. The DNA for the CDR3 is TGTTCCAGCAGCCTATTCTTAACAGGTGATAACTATGGCTACACCTTC. Protein product: CSSSLFLTGDNYGYTF.

This clone was picked up one time. J is TRBJ2-7 and V is TRBV7-2, with TRBD2 matching 9 bases. The trim removed 3 bases at V and 5 bases at J, leaving 8 bases unmatched. The germline CDR1 and CDR2 sequences are SGHTA and FQGNSA. The CDR3 consists of 15 residues. CDR3 in DNA: TGTGCCAGCAGCTTTGCGGGGGGGCGCCGGGACGAGCAGTACTTC. Amino acids: CASSFAGGRRDEQYF.

The table lists this clone with a few counts. The rearrangement links TRBV6-1 to TRBJ2-7, with D possibly TRBD2 on 6 matching bases. CDR1 is MNHNS and CDR2 is SASEGT in the germline V gene. Trimming cost V 1 base and J 0 bases, with 10 bases left between them. This CDR3 has 15 amino acids. The CDR3 protein is CASSEGAGTSYEQYF. In nucleotides, the CDR3 is TGTGCCAGCAGTGAAGGAGCGGGCACCTCCTACGAGCAGTACTTC.

The J gene is TRBJ2-1, the V gene TRBV7-9, with 9 bases lining up with TRBD2. The CDR3 covers 16 residues. The germline V gene has CDR1 SEHNR and CDR2 FQNEAQ (reference sequence). Trimming at V came to 5 bases and at J to 4 bases, leaving 9 bases not matched to a gene. The CDR3 here is CASSPAGSGGYNEQFF. The CDR3 DNA is TGTGCCAGCAGCCCGGCCGGTAGCGGGGGTTACAATGAGCAGTTCTTC.

The chain links TRBV27 to TRBJ1-6; 9 bases line up with TRBD1. After removal of 6 bases from V and 6 bases from J, the junction contained 12 bases not matched to a gene. Per germline, CDR1 MNHEY and CDR2 SMNVEV (reference sequence). The CDR3 loop spans 17 amino acids. The CDR3 spells CASSLMAGTGFNSPLHF. The CDR3 bases are TGTGCCAGCAGCTTAATGGCCGGGACAGGGTTTAATTCACCCCTCCACTTT.

This chain connects TRBV6-5 to TRBJ1-1, with D possibly matching TRBD1 (6 bases). CDR1 is MNHEY, CDR2 SVGAGI, per germline. The CDR3 contains 13 residues. Trimming stripped 6 bases from V and 4 bases from J, with 12 bases between. The CDR3 DNA is TGTGCCAGCAGAATAACAGGGTCCACTGAAGCTTTCTTT. Protein product: CASRITGSTEAFF.

V and J are TRBV29-1 and TRBJ1-1; D may be TRBD1 (6 bases). The V gene lost 1 base and the J gene lost 4 bases, with 7 bases spanning the gap. Germline V gene data show CDR1 as SQVTM and CDR2 as ANQGSEA. This CDR3 has 12 residues. The CDR3 DNA sequence: TGCAGCGTTGAAGTAGGGGGCACTGAAGCTTTCTTT. It encodes CSVEVGGTEAFF.

The rearrangement joins TRBV10-1 to TRBJ2-1, with 9 bases matching TRBD2. The J segment lost 7 bases and the V segment lost 2 bases, leaving 3 bases of the junction unmatched. The CDR3 consists of 14 residues. Germline assignment: CDR1 WNHNN and CDR2 SYGVQD (reference sequence). CDR3 region: CASSEVAGVNEQFF. The DNA for the CDR3 is TGCGCCAGCAGTGAGGTAGCGGGGGTAAATGAGCAGTTCTTC.

The chain recombines TRBV5-1 with TRBJ2-5, with D possibly TRBD1 on 5 matching bases. The CDR3 has 15 residues. V was cut by 4 bases and J by 0 bases, with 13 bases left in between. Looked up from germline, CDR1 is SGHRS and CDR2 is YFSETQ. The CDR3 protein is CASSLDGHHQETQYF. The CDR3 DNA follows: TGCGCCAGCAGCCTAGATGGACACCACCAAGAGACCCAGTACTTC.

V gene TRBV19 combines with J gene TRBJ1-1; D is undetermined. The CDR3 runs 13 residues. Germline V gives CDR1 LNHDA, CDR2 SQIVND (reference sequence). V was clipped by 2 bases and J by 5 bases, with 9 bases between them. As DNA, the CDR3 is TGTGCCAGTAGTATAACAGAGGGAACTGAAGCTTTCTTT. Translation: CASSITEGTEAFF.

The chain recombines TRBV15 with TRBJ2-3, with D tentatively TRBD2 (6 bases). This CDR3 is 14 amino acids long. CDR1 is LNHNV, CDR2 YYDKDF, per germline (reference sequence). V shed 6 bases and J shed 2 bases, with 12 bases lying between them. CDR3 nucleotide sequence: TGTGCCACCAGTACATTAGCGGTCACAGATACGCAGTATTTT. This encodes CATSTLAVTDTQYF.

The chain joins TRBV27 to TRBJ2-5; TRBD1 matches 9 bases. Trimming removed 4 bases from V and 9 bases from J; junction bases left unmatched: 15. Germline loops: CDR1 MNHEY, CDR2 SMNVEV (reference sequence). The CDR3 loop spans 16 amino acids. The CDR3 nucleotides read TGTGCCAGCAGTTCCCCCGGGACAGGGCCCTCTTTGGCCCAGTACTTC. This sequence encodes CASSSPGTGPSLAQYF.

V gene TRBV11-2 combines with J gene TRBJ2-7; 7 bases line up with TRBD2. With V trimmed by 4 bases and J by 7 bases, 4 bases remained unmatched. The CDR3 is 12 amino acids. Germline CDR1 reads SGHAT; CDR2 reads FQNNGV. The CDR3 loop is CASSSSGREQYF. CDR3 bases: TGTGCCAGCAGCTCCTCCGGGAGGGAGCAGTACTTC.

In its sample, this clone was seen once. The J gene is TRBJ2-7, the V gene TRBV4-3; TRBD1 agrees at 7 bases. Germline V gene data show CDR1 as LGHNA and CDR2 as YSLEER. The CDR3 contains 14 residues. The junction had 6 bases not matched to a gene; V was cut back by 0 bases and J by 7 bases. CDR3 loop: CASSQDDRVGEQYF. CDR3 nucleotide sequence: TGCGCCAGCAGCCAAGATGACAGGGTTGGGGAGCAGTACTTC.

The V and J genes are TRBV13 and TRBJ2-6; D remains ambiguous. The CDR3 is made up of 17 amino acids. Per germline, CDR1 PRHDT and CDR2 FYEKMQ (reference sequence). Between the trimmed V and J ends, which lost 3 bases and 0 bases, there was a span of 12 bases. The CDR3 sequence: CASSFSQEFSGANVLTF. The CDR3, as DNA: TGTGCCAGCAGCTTTAGCCAAGAGTTCTCTGGGGCCAACGTCCTGACTTTC.